The next 15 T cell receptor beta chains were all read from a single sample in a study of blood T cell repertoires in COVID-19. Assay used: immunoSEQ multiplex PCR; TCRdb lists only in-frame clones, some missing. The sample carries 250,000 to 350,000 clones, under 90% recorded once. Source material: peripheral blood. These receptors were obtained from a woman aged 40-49 years who had recovered from COVID-19.

J is TRBJ2-4 and V is TRBV18; 7 bases match TRBD2. With V trimmed by 4 bases and J by 8 bases, 11 bases remained unmatched. In germline, CDR1 is KGHSH, CDR2 LQKENI. This CDR3 has 15 residues. CDR3 nucleotide sequence: TGTGCCAGCTCACTGGACTGGGGCCGGGGGGACATTCAGTACTTC. Translating it yields CASSLDWGRGDIQYF.

This rearrangement joins TRBV7-9 to TRBJ1-5; 9 nucleotides line up with TRBD1. CDR3 length: 15 amino acids. Germline CDR1 SEHNR, CDR2 FQNEAQ (reference sequence). V gave up 4 bases and J gave up 6 bases; unmatched junction bases: 7. This chain's CDR3 is CASSSGTGFGQPQHF. In DNA form, the CDR3 reads TGTGCCAGCAGCTCCGGGACAGGGTTTGGTCAGCCCCAGCATTTT. Looking up the rest from reference TRBV7-9 and TRBJ1-5 gives the full variable domain: DTGVSQNPRHKITKRGQNVTFRCDPISEHNRLYWYRQTLGQGPEFLTYFQNEAQLEKSRLLSDRFSAERPKGSFSTLEIQRTEQGDSAMYLCASSSGTGFGQPQHFGDGTRLSIL.

The chain uses TRBV5-1 and TRBJ2-1, with 9 bases aligning to TRBD2. The length of the CDR3 is 15 residues. With V trimmed by 1 base and J by 4 bases, 3 bases remained unmatched. The germline CDR1 and CDR2 sequences are SGHRS and YFSETQ. The CDR3 here is CASSLSLAGYNEQFF. DNA of the CDR3: TGCGCCAGCAGCTTGAGTCTAGCGGGGTACAATGAGCAGTTCTTC.

The CDR3 DNA reads TGTGCCAGCAGAGGGGCTGGCACAGATACGCAGTATTTT. It encodes CASRGAGTDTQYF. The V and J genes are TRBV27 and TRBJ2-3; a weak D match, TRBD1 (5 bases). The V gene's germline CDR1 is MNHEY and CDR2 SMNVEV (reference sequence). V dropped 6 bases and J dropped 1 base, with 8 bases sitting between them. This CDR3 has 13 amino acids.

V and J are TRBV2 and TRBJ2-5, with 8 positions matching TRBD1. J lost 0 bases, V lost 5 bases, and 8 bases had no gene match. Germline V gives CDR1 SNHLY, CDR2 FYNNEI. The CDR3 contains 16 residues. The DNA of the CDR3 is TGTGCCAGCAGTACCCGGACAGGGCCGAACCAAGAGACCCAGTACTTC. This gives the protein CASSTRTGPNQETQYF. The full variable domain, rest sourced from reference TRBV2 and TRBJ2-5, is EPEVTQTPSHQVTQMGQEVILRCVPISNHLYFYWYRQILGQKVEFLVSFYNNEISEKSEIFDDQFSVERPDGSNFTLKIRSTKLEDSAMYFCASSTRTGPNQETQYFGPGTRLLVL.

This clone has only one observation. This chain links TRBV3-1 (or the pseudogene TRBV3-2) with TRBJ2-7; 9 bases are a match to TRBD2. V was clipped by 0 bases and J by 4 bases; unmatched bases: 7. CDR1 is LGHDT and CDR2 is YNNKEL in the germline V gene (reference sequence). The CDR3 covers 16 residues. CDR3 loop: CASSQEGGGREYEQYF. Here the CDR3 DNA reads TGTGCCAGCAGCCAAGAAGGGGGCGGGAGGGAATACGAGCAGTACTTC.

The chain couples TRBV1 to TRBJ2-3; TRBD2, the table's D call, was not compared with the DNA. TRBV1 is a pseudogene locus. The CDR3 spans 17 residues. CDR3 DNA: TGCACCAGCAGCCACTCCTGGGACTGGCGGGGCGGAGATACGCAGTATTTT. Its protein is CTSSHSWDWRGGDTQYF.

This clone showed up just once. The V and J genes are TRBV9 and TRBJ2-2; TRBD1 matches 11 bases. In germline, CDR1 is SGDLS, CDR2 YYNGEE. The CDR3 has 19 amino acids. V lost 3 bases and J lost 7; bases outside the gene matches: 17. The CDR3 bases are TGTGCCAGCAGCGGAAGGGGACAGGGGGACCCTTGGATTATCGGGGAGCTGTTTTTT. It specifies CASSGRGQGDPWIIGELFF. Combining the CDR3 with reference TRBV9 and TRBJ2-2 gives the whole variable domain DSGVTQTPKHLITATGQRVTLRCSPRSGDLSVYWYQQSLDQGLQFLIQYYNGEERAKGNILERFSAQQFPDLHSELNLSSLELGDSALYFCASSGRGQGDPWIIGELFFGEGSRLTVL.

This chain connects TRBV10-3 to TRBJ2-7; 10 bases are a match to TRBD1. The CDR3 is 13 amino acids. The germline gives CDR1 ENHRY, CDR2 SYGVKD. The junction had 4 bases not matched to a gene; V was cut back by 5 bases and J by 6 bases. Here the CDR3 DNA reads TGTGCCATCAGTTTGACAGGGGGCGGCGAGCAGTACTTC. This translates into CAISLTGGGEQYF.

The chain recombines TRBV5-5 with TRBJ1-6; D is unclear. Trimming pared 1 base from V and 5 bases from J, leaving 7 bases between. The CDR3 is 14 amino acids. CDR1 SGHKS and CDR2 YYEKEE come from the germline V gene (reference sequence). Here the CDR3 reads CASSLMADNSPLHF. For the CDR3, the DNA is TGTGCCAGCAGCTTGATGGCCGATAATTCACCCCTCCACTTT.

This clone was detected once. V usage is TRBV6-5 and J usage is TRBJ1-2; TRBD1 aligns across 8 bases. Germline-derived CDR1 and CDR2 are MNHEY and SVGAGI. Trimming took 7 bases from V and 4 from J; bases not matched to a gene: 8. The CDR3 loop spans 14 amino acids. This CDR3 reads CASIESGTGYGYTF. CDR3 nucleotide sequence: TGTGCCAGCATCGAATCCGGGACAGGCTATGGCTACACCTTC.

The chain combines TRBV11-2 with TRBJ2-3; 7 bases fit TRBD1. After removal of 7 bases from V and 1 base from J, the junction contained 8 bases not matched to a gene. The CDR3 runs 15 residues. Germline values: CDR1 SGHAT, CDR2 FQNNGV. The CDR3 sequence is CASILSGTGTDTQYF. Here the CDR3 DNA reads TGTGCCAGCATCCTCTCGGGGACAGGCACAGATACGCAGTATTTT.

The chain carries TRBV6-2 or TRBV6-3 and TRBJ2-7, with 10 bases matching TRBD2. Germline CDR1 and CDR2: MNHEY and SVGEGT. The trim removed 6 bases at V and 3 bases at J, leaving 8 bases unmatched. The CDR3 is 15 amino acids. CDR3 DNA: TGTGCCAGCAGCCCCGGGACTAGCGCCCGCTACGAGCAGTACTTC. Protein: CASSPGTSARYEQYF.

The V and J genes are TRBV7-9 and TRBJ2-1, with D tentatively TRBD2 (6 bases). Germline assignment: CDR1 SEHNR and CDR2 FQNEAQ (reference sequence). This CDR3 has 13 residues. Trimming took off 1 base at V and 12 bases at J, with 13 bases between the two ends. This CDR3 reads CASSLEELRGQFF. DNA for the CDR3: TGTGCCAGCAGCTTAGAAGAGTTGCGGGGGCAGTTCTTC.

This clone was seen just once. The chain has TRBV5-4 and TRBJ2-5; 7 bases line up with TRBD2. Germline CDR1 reads SGHNT; CDR2 reads YYREEE (reference sequence). V dropped 2 bases and J dropped 4; count of bases not matched to a gene: 2. The CDR3 extends over 13 amino acids. CDR3 DNA sequence: TGTGCCAGCAGCTTCGTAGCGGGAGAGACCCAGTACTTC. Translating it yields CASSFVAGETQYF.